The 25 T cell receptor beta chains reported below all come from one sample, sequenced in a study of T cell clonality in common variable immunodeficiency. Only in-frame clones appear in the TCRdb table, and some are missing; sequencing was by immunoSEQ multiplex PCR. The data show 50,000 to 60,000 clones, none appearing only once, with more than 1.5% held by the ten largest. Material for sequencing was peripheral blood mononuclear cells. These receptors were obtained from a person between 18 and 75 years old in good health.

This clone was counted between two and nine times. CDR3 bases read: TGTGCCAGTAGTAGCCCCCCTTCCCAGTCGGGT. Translated, it gives CASSSPPSQSG. The entire CDR3 sequence reads CASSSPPSQSGQYF. The chain uses TRBV19 and TRBJ2-4; no reliable D call. The CDR3 is cut off 3 residues early in the read; its end comes from the germline J gene. The CDR3 has 14 amino acids. Germline loops: CDR1 LNHDA, CDR2 SQIVND (reference sequence). The full variable domain, in which reference TRBV19 and TRBJ2-4 provide the parts outside the CDR3, is DGGITQSPKYLFRKEGQNVTLSCEQNLNHDAMYWYRQDPGQGLRLIYYSQIVNDFQKGDIAEGYSVSREKKESFPLTVTSAQKNPTAFYLCASSSPPSQSGQYFGAGTRLSVL.

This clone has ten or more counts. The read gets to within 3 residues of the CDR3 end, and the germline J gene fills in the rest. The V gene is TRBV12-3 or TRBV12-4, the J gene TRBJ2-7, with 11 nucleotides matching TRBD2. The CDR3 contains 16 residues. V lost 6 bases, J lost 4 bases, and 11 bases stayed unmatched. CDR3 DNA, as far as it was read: TGTGCCAGCAGCCAGGGACTAGCGGTCGCAAGTTACGAG. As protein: CASSQGLAVASYE. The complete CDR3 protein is CASSQGLAVASYEQYF.

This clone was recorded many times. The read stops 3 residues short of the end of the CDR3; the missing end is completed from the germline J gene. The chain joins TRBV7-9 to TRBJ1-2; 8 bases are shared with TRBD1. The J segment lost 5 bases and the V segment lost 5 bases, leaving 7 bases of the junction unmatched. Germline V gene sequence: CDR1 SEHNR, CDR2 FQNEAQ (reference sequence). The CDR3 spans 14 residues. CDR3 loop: CASSPGHRGYGYTF. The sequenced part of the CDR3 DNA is TGTGCCAGCAGCCCTGGGCACAGGGGGTATGGC.

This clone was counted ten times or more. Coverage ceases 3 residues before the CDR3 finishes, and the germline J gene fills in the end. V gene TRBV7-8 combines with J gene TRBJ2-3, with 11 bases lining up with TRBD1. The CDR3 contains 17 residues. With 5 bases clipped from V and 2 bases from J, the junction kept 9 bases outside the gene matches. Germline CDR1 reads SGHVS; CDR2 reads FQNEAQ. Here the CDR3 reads CASSIDRDRGATDTQYF. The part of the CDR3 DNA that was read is TGTGCCAGCAGCATAGACCGGGACAGGGGGGCCACAGATACG.

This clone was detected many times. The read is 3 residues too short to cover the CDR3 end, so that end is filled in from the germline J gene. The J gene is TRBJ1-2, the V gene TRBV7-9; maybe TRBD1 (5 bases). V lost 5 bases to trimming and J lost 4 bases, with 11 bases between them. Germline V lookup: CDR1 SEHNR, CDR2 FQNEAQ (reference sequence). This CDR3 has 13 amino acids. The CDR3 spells CASSPNGAYGYTF. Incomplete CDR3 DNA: TGTGCCAGCAGCCCTAATGGGGCCTATGGC.

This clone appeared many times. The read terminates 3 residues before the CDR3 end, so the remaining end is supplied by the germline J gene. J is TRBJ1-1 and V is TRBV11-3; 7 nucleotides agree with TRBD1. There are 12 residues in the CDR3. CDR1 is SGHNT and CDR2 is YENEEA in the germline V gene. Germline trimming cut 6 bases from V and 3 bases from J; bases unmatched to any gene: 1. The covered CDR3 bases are TGTGCCAGCAGTACAGGGGACACTGAA. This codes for CASSTGDTE. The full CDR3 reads CASSTGDTEAFF.

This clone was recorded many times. This chain's CDR3 is CASSLTTGADEKLFF. The covered CDR3 bases are TGCGCCAGCAGCCTTACGACAGGGGCGGATGAAAAA. The V gene is TRBV5-1, the J gene TRBJ1-4, with 8 bases aligning to TRBD1. From the germline J gene comes the end of the CDR3, since the read stops 3 residues before it. CDR3 size: 15 residues. Per the germline V gene, CDR1 is SGHRS and CDR2 is YFSETQ. The trim removed 4 bases at V and 6 bases at J, leaving 8 bases unmatched.

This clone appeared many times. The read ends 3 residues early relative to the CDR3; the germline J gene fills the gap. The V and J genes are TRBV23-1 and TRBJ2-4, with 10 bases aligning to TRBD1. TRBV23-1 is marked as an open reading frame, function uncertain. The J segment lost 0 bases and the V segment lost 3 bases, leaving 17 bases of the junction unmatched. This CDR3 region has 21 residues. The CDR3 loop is CASSHEGFGQGGVLAKNIQYF. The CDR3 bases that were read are TGCGCCAGCAGTCATGAGGGGTTTGGACAGGGGGGCGTTCTAGCCAAAAACATT.

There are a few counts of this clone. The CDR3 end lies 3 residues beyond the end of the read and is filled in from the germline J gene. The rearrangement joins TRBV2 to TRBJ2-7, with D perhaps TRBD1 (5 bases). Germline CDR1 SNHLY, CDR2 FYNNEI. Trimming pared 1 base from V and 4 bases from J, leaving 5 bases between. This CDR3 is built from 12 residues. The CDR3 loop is CASSEEGYEQYF. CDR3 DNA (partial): TGTGCCAGCAGTGAAGAGGGGTACGAG. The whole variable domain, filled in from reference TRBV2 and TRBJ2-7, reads EPEVTQTPSHQVTQMGQEVILRCVPISNHLYFYWYRQILGQKVEFLVSFYNNEISEKSEIFDDQFSVERPDGSNFTLKIRSTKLEDSAMYFCASSEEGYEQYFGPGTRLTVT.

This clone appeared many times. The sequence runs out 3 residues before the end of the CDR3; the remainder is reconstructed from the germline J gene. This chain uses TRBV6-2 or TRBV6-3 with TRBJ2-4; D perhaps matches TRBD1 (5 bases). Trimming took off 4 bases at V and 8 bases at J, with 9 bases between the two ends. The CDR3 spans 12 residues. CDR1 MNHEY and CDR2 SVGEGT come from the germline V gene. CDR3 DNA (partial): TGTGCCAGCAGTTCAGGGTTTTACATT. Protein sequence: CASSSGFYI. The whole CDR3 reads CASSSGFYIQYF.

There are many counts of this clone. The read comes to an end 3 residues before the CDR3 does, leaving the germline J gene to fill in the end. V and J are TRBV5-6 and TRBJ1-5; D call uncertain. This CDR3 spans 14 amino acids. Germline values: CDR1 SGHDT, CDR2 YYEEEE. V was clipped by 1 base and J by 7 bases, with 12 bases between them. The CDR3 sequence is CASSLLGGWQPQHF. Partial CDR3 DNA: TGTGCCAGCAGCTTGTTAGGAGGGTGGCAGCCC.

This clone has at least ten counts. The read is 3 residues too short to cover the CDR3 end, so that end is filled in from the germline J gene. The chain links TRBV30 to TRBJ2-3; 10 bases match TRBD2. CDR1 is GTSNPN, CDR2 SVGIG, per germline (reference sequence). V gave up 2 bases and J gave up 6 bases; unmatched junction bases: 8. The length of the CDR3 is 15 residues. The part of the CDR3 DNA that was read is TGTGCCTGGAGTATAAAAGCGGGAGGGCCTGATACG. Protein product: CAWSIKAGGPDT. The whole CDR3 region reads CAWSIKAGGPDTQYF.

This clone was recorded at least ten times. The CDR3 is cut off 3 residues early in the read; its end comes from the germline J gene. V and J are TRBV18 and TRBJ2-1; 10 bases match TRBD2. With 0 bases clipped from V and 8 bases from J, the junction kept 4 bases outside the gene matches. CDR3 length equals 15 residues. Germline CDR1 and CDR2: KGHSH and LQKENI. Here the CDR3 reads CASSPPLAGEDEQFF. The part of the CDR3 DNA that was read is TGTGCCAGCTCACCACCCCTAGCGGGAGAAGATGAG.

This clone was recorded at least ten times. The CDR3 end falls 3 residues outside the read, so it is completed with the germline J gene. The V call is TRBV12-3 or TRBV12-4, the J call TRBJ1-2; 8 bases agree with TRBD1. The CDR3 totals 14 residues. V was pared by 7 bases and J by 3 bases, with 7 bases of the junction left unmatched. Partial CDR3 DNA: TGTGCCAGCAAACCCGGACAGGGAGACTATGGC. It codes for CASKPGQGDYG. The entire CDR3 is CASKPGQGDYGYTF.

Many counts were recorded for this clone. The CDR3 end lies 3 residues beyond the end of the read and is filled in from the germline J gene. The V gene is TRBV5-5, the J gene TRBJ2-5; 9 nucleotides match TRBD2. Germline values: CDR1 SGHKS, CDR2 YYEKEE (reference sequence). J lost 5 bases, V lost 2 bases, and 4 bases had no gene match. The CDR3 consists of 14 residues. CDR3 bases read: TGTGCCAGCAGCTTTATAGCGGGAGTGGAGACC. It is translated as CASSFIAGVET. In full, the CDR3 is CASSFIAGVETQYF.

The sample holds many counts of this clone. Partial CDR3 DNA: TGTGCCAGCACCGAGACCGGGGATGAG. It is translated as CASTETGDE. The entire CDR3 protein reads CASTETGDEQFF. The chain combines TRBV7-9 with TRBJ2-1; D is perhaps TRBD2 (5 bases). The read gets to within 3 residues of the CDR3 end, and the germline J gene fills in the rest. Between the trimmed V and J ends, which lost 7 bases and 8 bases, there was a span of 12 bases. CDR3 length: 12 residues. CDR1 is SEHNR and CDR2 is FQNEAQ in the germline V gene (reference sequence).

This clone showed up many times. Incomplete CDR3 DNA: TGTGCCAGCAGCTTGGCTAGCGGGAGAATCACAGATACG. Amino acids: CASSLASGRITDT. In full, the CDR3 reads CASSLASGRITDTQYF. This chain connects TRBV5-4 to TRBJ2-3; 10 nucleotides align to TRBD2. The read falls 3 residues short of the CDR3 end, and the missing part is taken from the germline J gene. V was clipped by 0 bases and J by 2 bases; unmatched bases: 3. The CDR3 is 16 amino acids. Germline V gives CDR1 SGHNT, CDR2 YYREEE (reference sequence). Drawing the rest from reference TRBV5-4 and TRBJ2-3, the complete variable domain is ETGVTQSPTHLIKTRGQQVTLRCSSQSGHNTVSWYQQALGQGPQFIFQYYREEENGRGNFPPRFSGLQFPNYSSELNVNALELDDSALYLCASSLASGRITDTQYFGPGTRLTVL.

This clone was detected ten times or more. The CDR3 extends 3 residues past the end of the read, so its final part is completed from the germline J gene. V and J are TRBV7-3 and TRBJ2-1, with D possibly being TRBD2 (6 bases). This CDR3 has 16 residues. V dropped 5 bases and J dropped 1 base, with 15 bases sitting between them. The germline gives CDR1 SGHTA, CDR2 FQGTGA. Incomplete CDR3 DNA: TGTGCCAGCAGCACAAAGCGGGTCTCATCCTACAATGAG. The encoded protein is CASSTKRVSSYNE. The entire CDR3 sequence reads CASSTKRVSSYNEQFF.

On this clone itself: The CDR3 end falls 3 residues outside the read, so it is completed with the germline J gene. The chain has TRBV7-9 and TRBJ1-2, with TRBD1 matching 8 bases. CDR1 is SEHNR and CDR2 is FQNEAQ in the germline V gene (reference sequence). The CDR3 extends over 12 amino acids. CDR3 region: CASSPTGDGYTF. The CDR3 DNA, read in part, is TGTGCCAGCAGTCCGACAGGGGACGGC.

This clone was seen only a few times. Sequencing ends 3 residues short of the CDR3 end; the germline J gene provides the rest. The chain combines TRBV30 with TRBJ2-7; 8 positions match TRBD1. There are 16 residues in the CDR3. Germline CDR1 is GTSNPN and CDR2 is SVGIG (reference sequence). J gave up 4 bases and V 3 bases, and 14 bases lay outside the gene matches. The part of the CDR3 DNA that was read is TGTGCCTGGAGGGGGCCCCCGGGACAGGTTAATTACGAG. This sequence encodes CAWRGPPGQVNYE. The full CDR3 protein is CAWRGPPGQVNYEQYF.

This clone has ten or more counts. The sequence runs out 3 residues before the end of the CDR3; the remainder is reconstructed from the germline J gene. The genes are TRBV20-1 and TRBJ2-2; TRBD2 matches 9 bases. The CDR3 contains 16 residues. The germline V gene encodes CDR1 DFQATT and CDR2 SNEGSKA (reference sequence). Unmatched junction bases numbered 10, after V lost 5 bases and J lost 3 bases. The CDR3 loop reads CSASSLAGGHTGELFF. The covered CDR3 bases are TGCAGTGCTTCCTCTCTGGCGGGGGGGCACACCGGGGAG.

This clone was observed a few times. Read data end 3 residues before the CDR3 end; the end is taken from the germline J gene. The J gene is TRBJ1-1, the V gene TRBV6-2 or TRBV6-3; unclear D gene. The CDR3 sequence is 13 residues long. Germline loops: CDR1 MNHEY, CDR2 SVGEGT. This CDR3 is CASTLEGADTAFF. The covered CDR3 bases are TGTGCCAGCACCTTGGAGGGCGCAGATACG.

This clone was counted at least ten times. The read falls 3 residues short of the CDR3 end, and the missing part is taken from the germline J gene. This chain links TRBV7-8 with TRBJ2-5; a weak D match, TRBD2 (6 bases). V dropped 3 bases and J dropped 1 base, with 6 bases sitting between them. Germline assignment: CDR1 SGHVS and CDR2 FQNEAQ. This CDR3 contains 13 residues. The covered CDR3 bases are TGTGCCAGCAGCTTGGAGGGCCAAGAGACC. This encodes CASSLEGQET. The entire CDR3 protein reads CASSLEGQETQYF.

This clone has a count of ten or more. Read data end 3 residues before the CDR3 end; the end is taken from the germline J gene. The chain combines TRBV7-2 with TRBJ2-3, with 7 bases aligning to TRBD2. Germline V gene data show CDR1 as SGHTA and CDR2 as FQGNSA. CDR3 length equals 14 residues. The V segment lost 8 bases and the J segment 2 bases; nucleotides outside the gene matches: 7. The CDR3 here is CASAASGSTDTQYF. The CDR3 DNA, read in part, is TGTGCCAGCGCGGCTAGCGGATCCACAGATACG.

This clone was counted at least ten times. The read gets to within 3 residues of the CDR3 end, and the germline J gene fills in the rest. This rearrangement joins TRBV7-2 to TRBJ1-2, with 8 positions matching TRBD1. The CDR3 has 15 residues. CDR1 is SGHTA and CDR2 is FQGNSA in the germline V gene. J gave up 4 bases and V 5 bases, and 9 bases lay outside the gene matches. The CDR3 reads CASSARTGTGYGYTF. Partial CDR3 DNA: TGTGCCAGCAGCGCGCGGACAGGGACGGGCTATGGC.